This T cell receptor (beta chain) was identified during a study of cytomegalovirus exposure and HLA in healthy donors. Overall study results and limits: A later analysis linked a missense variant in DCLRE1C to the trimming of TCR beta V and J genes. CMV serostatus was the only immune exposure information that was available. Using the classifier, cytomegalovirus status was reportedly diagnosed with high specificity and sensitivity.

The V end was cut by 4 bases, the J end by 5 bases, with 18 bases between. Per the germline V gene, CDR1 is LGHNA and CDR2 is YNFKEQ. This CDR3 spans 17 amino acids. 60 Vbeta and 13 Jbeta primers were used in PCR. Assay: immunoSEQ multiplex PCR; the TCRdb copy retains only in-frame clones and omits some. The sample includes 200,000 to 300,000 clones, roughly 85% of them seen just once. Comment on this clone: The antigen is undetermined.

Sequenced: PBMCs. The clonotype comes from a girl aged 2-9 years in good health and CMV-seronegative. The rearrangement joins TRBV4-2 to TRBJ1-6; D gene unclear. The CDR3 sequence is CASSRTSSELDNSPLHF. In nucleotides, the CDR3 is TGTGCCAGCAGCCGAACCAGCAGCGAATTAGATAATTCACCCCTCCACTTT.